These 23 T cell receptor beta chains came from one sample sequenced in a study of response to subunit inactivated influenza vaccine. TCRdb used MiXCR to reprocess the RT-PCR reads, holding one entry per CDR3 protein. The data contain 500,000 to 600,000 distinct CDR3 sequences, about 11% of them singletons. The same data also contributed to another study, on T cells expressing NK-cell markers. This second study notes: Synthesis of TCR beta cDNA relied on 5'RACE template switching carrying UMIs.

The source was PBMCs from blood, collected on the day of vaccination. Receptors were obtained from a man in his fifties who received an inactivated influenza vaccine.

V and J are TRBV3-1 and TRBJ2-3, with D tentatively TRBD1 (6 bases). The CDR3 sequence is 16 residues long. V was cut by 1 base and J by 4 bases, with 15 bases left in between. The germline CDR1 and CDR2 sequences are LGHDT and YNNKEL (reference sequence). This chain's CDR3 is CASSQGQGPLSDTQYF. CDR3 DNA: TGTGCCAGCAGCCAAGGGCAGGGGCCCTTATCAGATACGCAGTATTTT.

CDR3 residues: CAISRTGLETQYF. DNA of the CDR3: TGTGCCATCAGCCGAACGGGGCTTGAGACCCAGTACTTC. The chain employs TRBV10-3 and TRBJ2-5; D may be TRBD1 or TRBD2 (5 bases each). This CDR3 has 13 amino acids. V lost 6 bases to trimming and J lost 5 bases, with 13 bases between them. The V gene's germline CDR1 is ENHRY and CDR2 SYGVKD.

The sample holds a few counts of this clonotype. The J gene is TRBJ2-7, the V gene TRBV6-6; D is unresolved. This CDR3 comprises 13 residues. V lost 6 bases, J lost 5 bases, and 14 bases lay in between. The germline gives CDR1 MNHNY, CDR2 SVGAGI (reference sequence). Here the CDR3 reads CASRDPALHEQYF. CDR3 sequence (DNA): TGTGCCAGCAGAGATCCGGCCCTTCACGAGCAGTACTTC.

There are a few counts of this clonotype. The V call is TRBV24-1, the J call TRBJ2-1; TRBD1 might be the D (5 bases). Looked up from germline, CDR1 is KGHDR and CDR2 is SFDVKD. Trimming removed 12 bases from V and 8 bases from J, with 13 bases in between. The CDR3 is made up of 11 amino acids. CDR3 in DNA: TGTGCCCATGGGCAGGGCGATGAGCAGTTCTTC. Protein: CAHGQGDEQFF.

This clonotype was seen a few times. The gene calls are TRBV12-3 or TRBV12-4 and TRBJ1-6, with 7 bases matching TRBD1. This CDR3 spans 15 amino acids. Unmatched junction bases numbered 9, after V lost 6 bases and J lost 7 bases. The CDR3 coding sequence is TGTGCCAGCAGACATGCCGGGACAGTCAATTCACCCCTCCACTTT. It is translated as CASRHAGTVNSPLHF.

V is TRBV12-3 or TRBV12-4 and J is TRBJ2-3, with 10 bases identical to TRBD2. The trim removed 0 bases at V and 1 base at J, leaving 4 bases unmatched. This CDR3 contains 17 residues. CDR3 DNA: TGTGCCAGCAGTTTAGCGGGGACTAGCGAGGGCACAGATACGCAGTATTTT. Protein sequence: CASSLAGTSEGTDTQYF.

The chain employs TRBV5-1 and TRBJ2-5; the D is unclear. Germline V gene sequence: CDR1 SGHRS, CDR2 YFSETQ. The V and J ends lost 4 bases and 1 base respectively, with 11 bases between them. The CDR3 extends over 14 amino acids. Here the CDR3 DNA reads TGCGCCAGCAGCCCCCAGGACCCCCAAGAGACCCAGTACTTC. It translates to CASSPQDPQETQYF.

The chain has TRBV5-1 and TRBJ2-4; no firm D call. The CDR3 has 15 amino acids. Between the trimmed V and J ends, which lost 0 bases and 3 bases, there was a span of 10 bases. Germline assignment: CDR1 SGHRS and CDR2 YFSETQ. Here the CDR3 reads CASSLDGLGKNIQYF. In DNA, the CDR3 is TGCGCCAGCAGCTTGGATGGGCTGGGCAAAAACATTCAGTACTTC.

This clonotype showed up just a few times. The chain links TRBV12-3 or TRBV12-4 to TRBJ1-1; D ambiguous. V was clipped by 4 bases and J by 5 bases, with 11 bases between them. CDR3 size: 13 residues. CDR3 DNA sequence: TGTGCCAGCAGTTGGGGTAGCGAAACTGAAGCTTTCTTT. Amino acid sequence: CASSWGSETEAFF.

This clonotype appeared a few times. For the CDR3, the DNA is TGTGCCAGCAGCCCGGACAGGGGGACACGAATGAACACTGAAGCTTTCTTT. Translated, it gives CASSPDRGTRMNTEAFF. This chain connects TRBV5-6 to TRBJ1-1; TRBD1 aligns across 10 bases. J was trimmed by 0 bases and V by 4 bases; bases with no gene match: 9. Germline values: CDR1 SGHDT, CDR2 YYEEEE. The CDR3 spans 17 residues. The whole variable domain, filled in from reference TRBV5-6 and TRBJ1-1, reads DAGVTQSPTHLIKTRGQQVTLRCSPKSGHDTVSWYQQALGQGPQFIFQYYEEEERQRGNFPDRFSGHQFPNYSSELNVNALLLGDSALYLCASSPDRGTRMNTEAFFGQGTRLTVV.

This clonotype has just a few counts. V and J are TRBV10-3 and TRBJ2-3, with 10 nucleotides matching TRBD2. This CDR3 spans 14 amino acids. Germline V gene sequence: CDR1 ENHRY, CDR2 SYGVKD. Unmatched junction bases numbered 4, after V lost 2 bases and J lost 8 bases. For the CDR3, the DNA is TGTGCCATCAGTGAGAGCGGGGGGGCGAGTACGCAGTATTTT. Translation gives CAISESGGASTQYF.

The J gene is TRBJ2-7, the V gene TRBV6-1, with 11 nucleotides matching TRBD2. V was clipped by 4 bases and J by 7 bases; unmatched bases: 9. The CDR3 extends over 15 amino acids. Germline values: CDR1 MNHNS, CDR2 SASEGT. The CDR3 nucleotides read TGTGCCAGCAGTGGCCTTTCTAGCGGGAGGCGGGAGCAGTACTTC. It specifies CASSGLSSGRREQYF.

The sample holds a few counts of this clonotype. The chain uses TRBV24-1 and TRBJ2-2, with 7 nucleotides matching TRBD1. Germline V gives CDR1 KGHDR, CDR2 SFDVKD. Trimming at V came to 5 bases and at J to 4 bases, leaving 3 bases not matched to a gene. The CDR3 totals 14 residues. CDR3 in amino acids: CATSGSGGTGELFF. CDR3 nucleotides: TGTGCCACCAGTGGTTCAGGGGGCACCGGGGAGCTGTTTTTT.

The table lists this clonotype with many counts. The CDR3 here is CSAYDRSNYGYTF. DNA for the CDR3: TGCAGTGCTTACGACAGGTCTAACTATGGCTACACCTTC. The chain is built from TRBV20-1 and TRBJ1-2; D is possibly TRBD1 (6 bases). CDR1 is DFQATT, CDR2 SNEGSKA, per germline (reference sequence). The germline V and J ends were trimmed by 5 bases and 0 bases, with 10 bases remaining between them. This CDR3 has 13 residues.

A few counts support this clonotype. The CDR3 spells CASSPKPSPSSYNEQFF. The DNA of the CDR3 is TGTGCCAGCAGCCCCAAGCCTTCCCCGAGCTCCTACAATGAGCAGTTCTTC. This rearrangement joins TRBV14 to TRBJ2-1; no clear D gene. Germline lookup yields CDR1 SGHDN and CDR2 FVKESK. This CDR3 is 17 amino acids long. The ends were cut back, 4 bases at V and 0 bases at J, with 16 bases in the middle. Full variable domain (remainder filled in from reference TRBV14 and TRBJ2-1): EAGVTQFPSHSVIEKGQTVTLRCDPISGHDNLYWYRRVMGKEIKFLLHFVKESKQDESGMPNNRFLAERTGGTYSTLKVQPAELEDSGVYFCASSPKPSPSSYNEQFFGPGTRLTVL.

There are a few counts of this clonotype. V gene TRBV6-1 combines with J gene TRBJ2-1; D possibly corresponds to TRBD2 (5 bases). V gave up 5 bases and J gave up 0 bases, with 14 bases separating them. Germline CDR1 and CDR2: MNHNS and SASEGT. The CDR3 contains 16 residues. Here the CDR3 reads CASSPLGSLSYNEQFF. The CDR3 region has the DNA TGTGCCAGCAGTCCTCTTGGGAGCCTCTCCTACAATGAGCAGTTCTTC.

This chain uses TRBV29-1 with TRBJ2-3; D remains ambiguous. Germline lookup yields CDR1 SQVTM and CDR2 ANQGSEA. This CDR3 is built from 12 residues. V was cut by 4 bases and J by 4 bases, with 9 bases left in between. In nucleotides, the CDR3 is TGCAGCGTTGTAAGCCGGGCAGATACGCAGTATTTT. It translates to CSVVSRADTQYF.

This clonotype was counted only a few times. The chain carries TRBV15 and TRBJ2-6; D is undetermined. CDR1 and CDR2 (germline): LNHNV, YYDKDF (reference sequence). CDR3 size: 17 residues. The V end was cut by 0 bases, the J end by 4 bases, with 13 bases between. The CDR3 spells CATSREVYRLGANVLTF. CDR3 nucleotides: TGTGCCACCAGCAGAGAAGTTTATCGTTTGGGGGCCAACGTCCTGACTTTC.

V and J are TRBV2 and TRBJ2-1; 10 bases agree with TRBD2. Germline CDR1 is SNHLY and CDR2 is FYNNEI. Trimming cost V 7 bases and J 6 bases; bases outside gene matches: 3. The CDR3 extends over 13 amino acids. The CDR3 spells CASKREGRNEQFF. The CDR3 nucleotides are TGTGCCAGCAAGCGGGAGGGCCGCAATGAGCAGTTCTTC.

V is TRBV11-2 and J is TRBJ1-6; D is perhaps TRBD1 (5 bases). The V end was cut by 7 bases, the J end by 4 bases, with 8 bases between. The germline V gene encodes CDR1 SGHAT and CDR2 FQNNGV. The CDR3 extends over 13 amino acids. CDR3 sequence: CASKRGYNSPLHF. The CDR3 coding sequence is TGTGCCAGCAAGAGGGGTTATAATTCACCCCTCCACTTT. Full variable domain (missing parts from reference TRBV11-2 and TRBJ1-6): EAGVAQSPRYKIIEKRQSVAFWCNPISGHATLYWYQQILGQGPKLLIQFQNNGVVDDSQLPKDRFSAERLKGVDSTLKIQPAKLEDSAVYLCASKRGYNSPLHFGNGTRLTVT.

In nucleotides, the CDR3 is TGTGCCAGCCAGAGGCGGGGGCTTAACGACGAGCAGTACTTC. Protein product: CASQRRGLNDEQYF. J is TRBJ2-7 and V is TRBV27, with a tentative D call TRBD2 (7 bases). Germline CDR1 and CDR2: MNHEY and SMNVEV (reference sequence). This CDR3 is 14 amino acids long. V dropped 8 bases and J dropped 5 bases, with 19 bases sitting between them.

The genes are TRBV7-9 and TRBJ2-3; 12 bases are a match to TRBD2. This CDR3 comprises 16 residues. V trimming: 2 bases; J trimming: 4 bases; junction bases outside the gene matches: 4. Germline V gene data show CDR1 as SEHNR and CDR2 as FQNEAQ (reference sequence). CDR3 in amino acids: CASSLLAGGPSDTQYF. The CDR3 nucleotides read TGTGCCAGCAGCTTACTAGCGGGAGGGCCATCAGATACGCAGTATTTT.

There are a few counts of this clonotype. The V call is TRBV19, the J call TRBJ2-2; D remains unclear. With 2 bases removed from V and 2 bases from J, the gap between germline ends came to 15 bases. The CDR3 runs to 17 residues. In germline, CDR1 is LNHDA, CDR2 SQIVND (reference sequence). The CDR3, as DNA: TGTGCCAGTAGTATACTGTCGCACAACGCCAACACCGGGGAGCTGTTTTTT. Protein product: CASSILSHNANTGELFF.